Following are 27 T cell receptor beta chains from one sample sequenced in a study of cytomegalovirus exposure and HLA in healthy donors. Only in-frame clones appear in the TCRdb table, and some are missing; sequencing was by immunoSEQ multiplex PCR. The sample contains 200,000 to 250,000 clones, roughly 83% of which appear only once. Sequencing used PBMCs. The receptors were gathered from a woman in her twenties or thirties in good health and CMV-seropositive.

V usage is TRBV5-1 and J usage is TRBJ2-2; the match to TRBD1 covers 8 bases. J lost 6 bases, V lost 4 bases, and 11 bases had no gene match. This CDR3 is built from 16 residues. The V gene's germline CDR1 is SGHRS and CDR2 YFSETQ. The CDR3 is CASSVGVGQGPGELFF. CDR3 nucleotides: TGCGCCAGCAGCGTTGGTGTAGGACAGGGTCCCGGGGAGCTGTTTTTT.

The V gene is TRBV29-1, the J gene TRBJ2-7, with 7 nucleotides matching TRBD1. The CDR3 spans 11 residues. Germline-derived CDR1 and CDR2 are SQVTM and ANQGSEA. The trim removed 6 bases at V and 1 base at J, leaving 0 bases unmatched. Here the CDR3 reads CSVGQSYEQYF. CDR3 coding DNA: TGCAGCGTGGGACAGTCCTACGAGCAGTACTTC.

This clone showed up just a few times. The chain carries TRBV7-8 and TRBJ1-2; 9 positions match TRBD1. The CDR3 consists of 15 residues. Germline V gene lookup returns CDR1 SGHVS and CDR2 FQNEAQ. V trimming: 5 bases; J trimming: 0 bases; junction bases outside the gene matches: 4. DNA of the CDR3: TGTGCCAGCAGCCCGACAGGGGGATCTAACTATGGCTACACCTTC. Its translation is CASSPTGGSNYGYTF.

The chain couples TRBV28 to TRBJ2-1, with 8 nucleotides matching TRBD1. The CDR3 totals 14 residues. The V gene's germline CDR1 is MDHEN and CDR2 SYDVKM. Trimming took 5 bases from V and 9 from J; bases not matched to a gene: 9. The CDR3 coding sequence is TGTGCCAGCAGTACTCAGGGGGCGCTTCTTGAGCAGTTCTTC. Translated: CASSTQGALLEQFF.

This chain links TRBV11-2 with TRBJ1-2; 10 nucleotides line up with TRBD1. Trimming removed 4 bases from V and 3 bases from J; junction bases left unmatched: 11. This CDR3 spans 17 amino acids. Germline V lookup: CDR1 SGHAT, CDR2 FQNNGV. The CDR3 DNA reads TGTGCCAGCAGCTCGAGGACAGGGGGTACGGGCTACTATGGCTACACCTTC. It translates to CASSSRTGGTGYYGYTF.

V is TRBV4-1 and J is TRBJ1-1, with D hard to call. The CDR3 contains 10 residues. V lost 8 bases and J lost 4, with 5 bases in between. Germline V gene sequence: CDR1 MGHRA, CDR2 YSYEKL. CDR3 DNA: TGCGCCAGCTCGGGCACTGAAGCTTTCTTT. Translated, it gives CASSGTEAFF.

The V and J genes are TRBV29-1 and TRBJ2-7; 8 positions agree with TRBD1. CDR3 length: 13 amino acids. The ends lost 6 bases at V and 4 bases at J; junction bases unmatched: 8. From germline, CDR1 is SQVTM and CDR2 ANQGSEA. Written as DNA, the CDR3 is TGCAGCGTCGCGCCACAGGGGGAATACGAGCAGTACTTC. Its protein product is CSVAPQGEYEQYF.

CDR3 protein: CSVDLDSGANVLTF. The CDR3 region has the DNA TGCAGCGTTGATTTGGACTCTGGGGCCAACGTCCTGACTTTC. The chain has TRBV29-1 and TRBJ2-6; D is unresolved. The germline V gene has CDR1 SQVTM and CDR2 ANQGSEA. V gave up 3 bases and J gave up 0 bases, with 6 bases separating them. This CDR3 has 14 residues.

The chain joins TRBV5-1 to TRBJ2-7; 9 bases line up with TRBD1. Germline CDR1 and CDR2: SGHRS and YFSETQ. V was pared by 0 bases and J by 4 bases, with 2 bases of the junction left unmatched. The CDR3 sequence is 14 residues long. CDR3 residues: CASSLAGTGYEQYF. For the CDR3, the DNA is TGCGCCAGCAGCTTGGCCGGGACAGGGTACGAGCAGTACTTC.

The chain joins TRBV27 to TRBJ1-1, with D unclear. The CDR3 is made up of 15 amino acids. Germline CDR1 MNHEY, CDR2 SMNVEV (reference sequence). V was trimmed by 1 base and J by 3 bases, leaving 12 bases between them. For the CDR3, the DNA is TGTGCCAGCAGTTTATATCGGAAGCCTCACACTGAAGCTTTCTTT. Translated: CASSLYRKPHTEAFF.

This chain joins TRBV14 and TRBJ1-1, with 7 bases matching TRBD1. The trim removed 2 bases at V and 13 bases at J, leaving 13 bases unmatched. The CDR3 spans 14 residues. CDR1 and CDR2 from the germline V gene are SGHDN and FVKESK. CDR3: CASSQQAAGGNVFF. The CDR3 DNA reads as TGTGCCAGCAGCCAACAGGCGGCAGGGGGGAATGTTTTCTTT.

The J gene is TRBJ1-2, the V gene TRBV19, with 11 bases aligning to TRBD1. CDR3 length: 14 residues. V shed 4 bases, J shed 8 bases, and the junction held 6 bases outside the gene matches. Germline CDR1 LNHDA, CDR2 SQIVND (reference sequence). The CDR3 loop reads CASSTGQGGVGYTF. The CDR3 bases are TGTGCCAGTAGTACGGGACAGGGGGGAGTAGGCTACACCTTC.

The V and J genes are TRBV5-1 and TRBJ1-5; 11 positions agree with TRBD1. Germline V gives CDR1 SGHRS, CDR2 YFSETQ. Trimming at V came to 0 bases and at J to 5 bases, leaving 1 base not matched to a gene. The CDR3 runs 15 residues. The CDR3 DNA reads TGCGCCAGCAGCTTGGGGACAGGGGGCCATCAGCCCCAGCATTTT. Its protein is CASSLGTGGHQPQHF.

This clone turned up a few times. The V and J genes are TRBV6-5 and TRBJ2-7; 7 bases fit TRBD2. Trimming cost V 8 bases and J 2 bases; bases outside gene matches: 9. Germline-derived CDR1 and CDR2 are MNHEY and SVGAGI. This CDR3 comprises 14 residues. CDR3 amino acids: CASGRARSPYEQYF. In DNA, the CDR3 is TGTGCCAGCGGGAGGGCCCGCTCCCCCTACGAGCAGTACTTC.

The chain has TRBV27 and TRBJ1-2; a weak D match, TRBD1 (6 bases). This CDR3 region has 15 residues. Germline CDR1 is MNHEY and CDR2 is SMNVEV (reference sequence). V was cut by 3 bases and J by 1 base, with 12 bases left in between. This CDR3 reads CASSFLGASNYGYTF. As DNA, the CDR3 is TGTGCCAGCAGTTTTCTGGGGGCGAGTAACTATGGCTACACCTTC.

This clone was counted between two and nine times. The rearrangement joins TRBV30 to TRBJ2-3, with no clear D. CDR3 length: 12 amino acids. V was shortened by 3 bases and J by 12 bases, with 16 bases between the two germline ends. Germline V gene data show CDR1 as GTSNPN and CDR2 as SVGIG (reference sequence). The CDR3 is CAWRSTVVVQYF. In DNA, the CDR3 is TGTGCCTGGAGGTCGACTGTGGTGGTTCAGTATTTT.

This chain uses TRBV29-1 with TRBJ1-5, with a weak D call TRBD1 (5 bases). V lost 3 bases, J lost 0 bases, and 9 bases lay in between. Germline assignment: CDR1 SQVTM and CDR2 ANQGSEA. CDR3 length: 14 residues. The CDR3 sequence: CSVEGEDSNQPQHF. The CDR3 nucleotides read TGCAGCGTTGAGGGGGAGGATAGCAATCAGCCCCAGCATTTT.

The chain uses TRBV28 and TRBJ2-7; D not certain. The germline gives CDR1 MDHEN, CDR2 SYDVKM. V was shortened by 6 bases and J by 3 bases, with 9 bases between the two germline ends. The CDR3 runs 12 residues. CDR3 nucleotides: TGTGCCAGCAGGGATCATCACTACGAGCAGTACTTC. Protein product: CASRDHHYEQYF.

The rearrangement links TRBV5-1 to TRBJ1-1; no definite D call. Germline CDR1 SGHRS, CDR2 YFSETQ. Trimming pared 0 bases from V and 1 base from J, leaving 7 bases between. The length of the CDR3 is 14 residues. The CDR3 spells CASSLGSANTEAFF. The CDR3 DNA reads as TGCGCCAGCAGCTTGGGTTCAGCGAACACTGAAGCTTTCTTT. The complete variable domain, with remaining parts taken from reference TRBV5-1 and TRBJ1-1, reads KAGVTQTPRYLIKTRGQQVTLSCSPISGHRSVSWYQQTPGQGLQFLFEYFSETQRNKGNFPGRFSGRQFSNSRSEMNVSTLELGDSALYLCASSLGSANTEAFFGQGTRLTVV.

V gene TRBV7-9 combines with J gene TRBJ1-2, with D unclear. Germline CDR1 SEHNR, CDR2 FQNEAQ (reference sequence). The CDR3 extends over 12 amino acids. Trimming removed 8 bases at V and 4 bases at J, with 11 bases between. The CDR3 reads CASSPSTYGYTF. The CDR3 DNA follows: TGTGCCAGCTCCCCCAGTACCTATGGCTACACCTTC.

This clone was seen only a few times. The chain uses TRBV19 and TRBJ2-2; no clear D. Trimming pared 3 bases from V and 5 bases from J, leaving 10 bases between. Germline assignment: CDR1 LNHDA and CDR2 SQIVND (reference sequence). The CDR3 sequence is 14 residues long. The CDR3: CASSIGQPTGELFF. CDR3 in DNA: TGTGCCAGTAGTATCGGGCAGCCTACCGGGGAGCTGTTTTTT.

This chain uses TRBV29-1 with TRBJ1-2; D uncertain. CDR1 and CDR2 from the germline V gene are SQVTM and ANQGSEA. The CDR3 consists of 8 residues. With 7 bases removed from V and 6 bases from J, the gap between germline ends came to 3 bases. CDR3 nucleotide sequence: TGCAGCGAAAATGGCTACACCTTC. Its protein product is CSENGYTF.

Ten or more counts support this clone. A read error may produce the germline difference seen at one junction end. The gene calls are TRBV7-7 and TRBJ2-7; 9 nucleotides align to TRBD2. This CDR3 comprises 15 residues. The germline gives CDR1 SSHAT, CDR2 FNYEAQ (reference sequence). This CDR3 reads CASSPGTSSSYEQYF. As DNA, the CDR3 is TGTGCTAGCAGCCCCGGGACTAGCAGCAGCTACGAGCAGTACTTC.

This chain connects TRBV2 to TRBJ2-7; 7 bases are a match to TRBD2. Germline values: CDR1 SNHLY, CDR2 FYNNEI. V lost 4 bases to trimming and J lost 5 bases; unmatched junction nucleotides: 8. The CDR3 contains 14 residues. DNA of the CDR3: TGTGCCAGCAGTGCCAGCGGGACCGCCGACGAGCAGTACTTC. Its protein is CASSASGTADEQYF.

The chain recombines TRBV7-9 with TRBJ2-5; D may be TRBD1 (6 bases). The germline V gene encodes CDR1 SEHNR and CDR2 FQNEAQ (reference sequence). V was trimmed by 5 bases and J by 7 bases, leaving 17 bases between them. This CDR3 comprises 14 residues. CDR3 sequence reads: CASSRSGTRGTQYF. The CDR3, as DNA: TGTGCCAGCAGCCGCTCCGGGACCAGGGGGACCCAGTACTTC.

The V call is TRBV11-2, the J call TRBJ2-2; 8 bases map to TRBD2. Per germline, CDR1 SGHAT and CDR2 FQNNGV. Trimming at V came to 6 bases and at J to 2 bases, leaving 5 bases not matched to a gene. The CDR3 has 15 amino acids. The CDR3 region is CASRGTSPNTGELFF. DNA for the CDR3: TGTGCCAGCAGGGGGACTAGTCCTAACACCGGGGAGCTGTTTTTT.

This clone was picked up one time. This sequence joins TRBV6-1 and TRBJ1-2; D might be TRBD1 (6 bases). CDR1 is MNHNS and CDR2 is SASEGT in the germline V gene. Trimming stripped 6 bases from V and 4 bases from J, with 12 bases between. The CDR3 extends over 13 amino acids. The CDR3 spells CASSPQGGYGYTF. The CDR3 nucleotides read TGTGCCAGCAGCCCACAGGGCGGCTATGGCTACACCTTC.